This T cell receptor beta chain derives from a study of CD8 T cells in Susac syndrome (dated by TCRdb to between 2018 and 2021). Some background on the complete study: The study used repertoire sequencing to test whether antigen drove CD8+ T cell activation and differentiation in Susac syndrome. Study-wide findings and limitations: The study acknowledged that relatively few individuals were included in the TCR sequencing and HLA analysis.

The CDR3, cysteine through phenylalanine, is 14 amino acids long. Only the CDR3 portion is preserved as DNA: 42 bases, with reading frame beginning at the first base. V sheds 0 bases and J sheds 1 base, leaving 6 bases between their ends. The germline V gene yields MNHEY for CDR1 and SVGAGI for CDR2. High-throughput TCR beta sequencing profiled peripheral blood CD8+ and CD4+ T cells from healthy donors, Susac syndrome patients and multiple sclerosis patients. The multiple sclerosis controls were treatment-naive patients who had stable or active relapsing-remitting disease and met the revised McDonald criteria. Bulk CD8+ and CD4+ T cells were purified by magnetic negative isolation, while CD8+ TEMRA cells were enriched using FACS. Blood was collected in EDTA tubes and processed within 24 hours, with PBMCs isolated through density gradient centrifugation. PBMCs intended for TCR sequencing were cryopreserved in liquid nitrogen and were subsequently thawed in a 37 degrees C water bath. The sorted or isolated CD4+, CD8+ and CD8+ TEMRA cells had a purity of 90% or higher.

RNA was extracted with the RNeasy kit and roughly 0.5 to 1 ug was reverse transcribed using random hexamers. TCR beta CDR3 regions were amplified with the immunoSEQ multiplex PCR assay covering 54 Vbeta and 13 Jbeta segments. PCR amplification bias was corrected using a synthetic template baseline for primer optimization and computational correction. Regarding the original processing steps: Reads were assigned to V, D and J genes according to IMGT and analyzed in immunoSEQ Analyzer, with only productive sequences retained. Clonality was computed as one minus Shannon entropy normalized by log2 of the number of productive unique sequences. For each patient and control, public and private clones were evaluated within the 100 most prevalent clones. Susac-specific clones were defined as absent from healthy and MS cohorts, around 1,000 published viral clones and other ImmuneACCESS disease sequences. TCRdb reanalyzed the raw reads on its own, using fastp at Q25 for trimming and MiXCR for clone calling, and kept in-frame beta chains. Rows merge per CDR3 protein into single entries with the most common DNA and genes. These V and J calls derive from TCRdb rather than the authors' analysis. This sample holds under 250,000 distinct CDR3 sequences; 90% to 95% were observed only once. Approximately 0.07% of the sample is in the top ten clones.

Comments on this clonotype: No cognate antigen has been identified for it. Per-nucleotide qualities are absent, and no much larger clonotype sits a single base away.

This TCR was sampled from a human donor with multiple sclerosis. The chain was built from TRBV6-5 and TRBJ1-1, with the D gene not clear enough to name. Sequenced sample: CD4+ T cells from PBMCs. In nucleotide form, the sequence is TGTGCCAGCAGTTACTCTCCGGCGAACACTGAAGCTTTCTTT. Its translation reads: CASSYSPANTEAFF.